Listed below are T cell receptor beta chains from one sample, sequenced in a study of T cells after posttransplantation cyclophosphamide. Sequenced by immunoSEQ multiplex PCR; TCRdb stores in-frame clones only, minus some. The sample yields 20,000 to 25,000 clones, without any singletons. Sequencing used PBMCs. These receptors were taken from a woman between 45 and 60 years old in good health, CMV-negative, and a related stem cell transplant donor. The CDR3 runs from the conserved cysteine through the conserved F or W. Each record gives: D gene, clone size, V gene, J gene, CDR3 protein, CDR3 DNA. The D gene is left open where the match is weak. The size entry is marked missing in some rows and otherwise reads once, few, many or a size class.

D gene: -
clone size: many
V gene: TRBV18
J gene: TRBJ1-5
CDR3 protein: CASSPRVVRPNSNQPQHF
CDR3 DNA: TGTGCCAGCTCACCCAGGGTTGTGCGGCCCAATAGCAATCAGCCCCAGCATTTT

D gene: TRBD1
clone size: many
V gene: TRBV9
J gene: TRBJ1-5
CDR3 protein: CASSASLTWDRDRGQPQHF
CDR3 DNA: TGTGCCAGCAGCGCCTCTCTTACGTGGGACCGGGACAGGGGCCAGCCCCAGCATTTT

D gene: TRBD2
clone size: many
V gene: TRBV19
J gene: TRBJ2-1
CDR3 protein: CASSIDTGLAGGPNFF
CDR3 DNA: TGTGCCAGTAGTATAGATACGGGACTAGCGGGAGGGCCGAACTTCTTC

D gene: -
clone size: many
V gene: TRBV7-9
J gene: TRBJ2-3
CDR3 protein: CASSFPGGSRDTQYF
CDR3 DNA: TGTGCCAGCAGCTTCCCAGGGGGGAGCAGAGATACGCAGTATTTT

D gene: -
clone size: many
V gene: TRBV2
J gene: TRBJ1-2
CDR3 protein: CASSGRMREFGGYTF
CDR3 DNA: TGTGCCAGCAGTGGCAGAATGAGGGAATTCGGGGGCTACACCTTC

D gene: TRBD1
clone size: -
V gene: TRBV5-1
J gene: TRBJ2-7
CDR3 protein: CASTGGEDEQYF
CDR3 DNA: TGCGCCAGCACAGGGGGCGAGGACGAGCAGTACTTC

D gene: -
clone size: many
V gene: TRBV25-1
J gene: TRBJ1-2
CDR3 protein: CATQTAPYGYTF
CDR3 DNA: TGTGCCACCCAGACAGCCCCCTATGGCTACACCTTC

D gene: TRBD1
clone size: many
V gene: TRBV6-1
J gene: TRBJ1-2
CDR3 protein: CASSERDSTGGYTF
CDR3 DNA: TGTGCCAGCAGTGAACGGGACAGCACAGGGGGCTACACCTTC

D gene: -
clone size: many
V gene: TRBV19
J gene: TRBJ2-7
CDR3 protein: CASSPQDGYSYEQYF
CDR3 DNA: TGTGCCAGTAGTCCACAGGACGGTTACTCCTACGAGCAGTACTTC

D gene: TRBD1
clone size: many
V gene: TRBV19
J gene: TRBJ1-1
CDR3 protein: CASRRSVTGMEAFF
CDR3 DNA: TGTGCCAGTAGACGGTCAGTGACAGGGATGGAAGCTTTCTTT

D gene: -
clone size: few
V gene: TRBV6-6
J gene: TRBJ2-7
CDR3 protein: CASSHLGTGVYEQYF
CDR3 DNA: TGTGCCAGCAGTCACCTCGGGACGGGGGTTTACGAGCAGTACTTC

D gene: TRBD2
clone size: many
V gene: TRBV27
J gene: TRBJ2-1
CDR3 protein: CASSLLAGSISSYNEQFF
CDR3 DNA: TGTGCCAGCAGTTTACTAGCGGGGTCAATTAGCTCCTACAATGAGCAGTTCTTC

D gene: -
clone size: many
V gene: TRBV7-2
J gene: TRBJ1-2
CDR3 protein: CASSLGGGGYTF
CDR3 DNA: TGTGCCAGCAGCTTAGGGGGAGGTGGCTACACCTTC

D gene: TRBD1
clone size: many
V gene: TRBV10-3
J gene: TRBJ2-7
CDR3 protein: CAILRDRGVTAYEQYF
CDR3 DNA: TGTGCCATCTTGAGGGACAGGGGTGTAACTGCCTACGAGCAGTACTTC

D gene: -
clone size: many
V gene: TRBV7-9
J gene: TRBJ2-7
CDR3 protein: CASTDSSYEQYF
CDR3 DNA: TGTGCCAGCACCGACAGTTCCTACGAGCAGTACTTC

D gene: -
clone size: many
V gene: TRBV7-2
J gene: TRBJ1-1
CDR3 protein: CASSERTGTEAFF
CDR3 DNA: TGTGCCAGCAGCGAACGGACGGGGACTGAAGCTTTCTTT

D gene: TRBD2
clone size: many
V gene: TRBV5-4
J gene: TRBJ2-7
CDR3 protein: CASSLIAGGPHEQYF
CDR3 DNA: TGTGCCAGCAGTCTTATAGCGGGAGGGCCCCACGAGCAGTACTTC

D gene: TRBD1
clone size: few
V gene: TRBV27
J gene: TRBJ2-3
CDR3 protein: CASSLLRQGGTDTQYF
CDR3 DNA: TGTGCCAGCAGTTTGCTCCGACAGGGGGGCACAGATACGCAGTATTTT

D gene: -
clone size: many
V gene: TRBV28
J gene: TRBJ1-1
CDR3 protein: CASSFTGVRTFF
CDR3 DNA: TGTGCCAGCAGTTTTACGGGTGTGAGGACTTTCTTT

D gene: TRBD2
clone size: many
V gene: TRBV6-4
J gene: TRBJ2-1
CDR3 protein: CASSEGTSGDPYNEQFF
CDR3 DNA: TGTGCCAGCAGTGAGGGGACTAGCGGGGATCCCTACAATGAGCAGTTCTTC

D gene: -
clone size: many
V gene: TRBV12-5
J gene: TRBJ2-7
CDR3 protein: CASAKSRGSYEQYF
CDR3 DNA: TGTGCTAGTGCCAAATCCAGGGGCTCCTACGAGCAGTACTTC

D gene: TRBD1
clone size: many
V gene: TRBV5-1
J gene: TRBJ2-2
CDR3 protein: CASSFDRGRSTGELFF
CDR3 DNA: TGCGCCAGCAGCTTTGACAGGGGGCGTAGCACCGGGGAGCTGTTTTTT

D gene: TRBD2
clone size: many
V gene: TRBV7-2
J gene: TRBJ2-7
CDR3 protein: CASRAQAGDPYEQYF
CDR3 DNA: TGTGCCAGCAGGGCCCAAGCGGGGGACCCCTACGAGCAGTACTTC

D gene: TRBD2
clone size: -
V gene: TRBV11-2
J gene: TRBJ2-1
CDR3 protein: CASSLGDYYEQFF
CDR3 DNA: TGTGCCAGCAGCTTAGGGGACTATTATGAGCAGTTCTTC

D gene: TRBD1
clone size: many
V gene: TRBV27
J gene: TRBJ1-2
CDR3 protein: CASSLSWQGAIYYGYTF
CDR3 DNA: TGTGCCAGCAGTTTATCTTGGCAGGGGGCAATCTACTATGGCTACACCTTC

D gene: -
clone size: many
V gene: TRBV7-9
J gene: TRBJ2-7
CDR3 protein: CASSFQVSYEQYF
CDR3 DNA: TGTGCCAGCAGCTTTCAGGTCTCCTACGAGCAGTACTTC

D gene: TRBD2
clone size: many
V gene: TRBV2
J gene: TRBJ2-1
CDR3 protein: CASSRLAGGQEQFF
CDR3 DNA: TGTGCCAGCAGTCGACTAGCGGGGGGTCAAGAGCAGTTCTTC

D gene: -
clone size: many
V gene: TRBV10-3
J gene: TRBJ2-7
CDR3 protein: CATRSGDSYEQYF
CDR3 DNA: TGTGCCACCAGATCGGGGGACTCCTACGAGCAGTACTTC